This entry is about one TCR beta chain. Original data processing: By means of reference gene primer amplification, nucleated cell counts were estimated. Sequencing was performed with immunoSEQ multiplex PCR; in TCRdb, only in-frame clones are kept and a portion is missing. That table gives V, J and clone size, and the DNA gave D and trimming. Here the sample spans about 190,000 clones, around 87% being singletons. The sample belongs to a study of blood T cell repertoires in COVID-19. Study-wide background: From the United States, Italy and Spain came samples of acute and convalescent COVID-19. T cells, B-cell-depleted T cells, or PBMCs supplied cDNA or gDNA.

Between the trimmed V and J ends, which lost 5 bases and 0 bases, there was a span of 16 bases. Per germline, CDR1 MNHEY and CDR2 SMNVEV (reference sequence). The CDR3 is made up of 16 amino acids. The chain couples TRBV27 to TRBJ1-1; possible D gene TRBD1, 6 bases. The receptor's source is a middle-aged man with acute or convalescent COVID-19. Source material: peripheral blood. The CDR3 protein is CASSPSTGTMNTEAFF. DNA for the CDR3: TGTGCCAGCAGTCCATCGACAGGAACTATGAACACTGAAGCTTTCTTT.